This TCR beta chain was recorded in a study of OX40 agonist ivuxolimab in advanced cancers. The CDR3 consists of 16 residues. Germline V gene lookup returns CDR1 SGDLS and CDR2 YYNGEE. V shed 4 bases, J shed 0 bases, and the junction held 7 bases outside the gene matches. Some clones are missing from TCRdb's copy, which holds only in-frame ones; the method was immunoSEQ multiplex PCR. The sample contains about 36,000 clones, about 70% of which appear only once. The chain recombines TRBV9 with TRBJ2-3, with TRBD2 matching 8 bases. Sequenced material: CD4+ or CD8+ T cells sorted from blood, taken in a trial of the OX40 agonist ivuxolimab. This sequence originates from an adult with an advanced solid tumor such as melanoma, head and neck, liver or kidney cancer. The CDR3 nucleotides read TGTGCCAGCAGCCAAACGGGGGGGTCTAGCACAGATACGCAGTATTTT. Translating it yields CASSQTGGSSTDTQYF.